The present T cell receptor (beta chain) was sequenced within a study of blood T cell repertoires in COVID-19. Study in general: Sources were T cells, B-cell-depleted T cells, or PBMCs; the material itself was cDNA or gDNA.

In the study's own analysis: Quantification of nucleated cells was approximated via reference gene primer amplification. Sequencing used immunoSEQ multiplex PCR; TCRdb keeps in-frame clones, though not all of them. The V and J calls and clone size were taken over from that table, and D and trimming were inferred from the DNA. The sample yields about 180,000 clones, roughly 86% seen once. Trimming stripped 5 bases from V and 6 bases from J, with 11 bases between. This CDR3 contains 14 residues. Germline V lookup: CDR1 SGHDN, CDR2 FVKESK. The sequence was collected from a man between 60 and 70 years old with COVID-19, enrolled during active disease. Specimen: peripheral blood. V gene TRBV14 combines with J gene TRBJ1-6; D call uncertain. CDR3 loop: CASSSKAPNSPLHF. The CDR3 DNA reads TGTGCCAGCAGCAGCAAAGCCCCTAATTCACCCCTCCACTTT.